This entry concerns a single T cell receptor beta chain. Its cognate antigen is unknown. With V trimmed by 3 bases and J by 1 base, 1 base remained unmatched. CDR1 and CDR2 from the germline V gene are SGHTA and FQGNSA. The CDR3 spans 14 residues. TCRdb's table, derived via immunoSEQ multiplex PCR, lists solely in-frame clones and lacks some. The repertoire holds 90,000 to 120,000 clones, with about 85% as singletons. The sample comes from a study of T cell responses to AZD1222 COVID-19 vaccine. Broader study findings: Regions left unmutated in variants are reportedly the target of nearly half of spike-specific TCRs. Donors in the cohort were predominantly white British and more often female, and clonal diversity was possibly underestimated.

This TCR was sampled from an adult who received the AZD1222 COVID-19 vaccine. The input for sequencing was peripheral blood, taken 28 days after the second AZD1222 dose. This rearrangement joins TRBV7-2 to TRBJ1-1; 8 nucleotides line up with TRBD1. This CDR3 is CASSLGQENTEAFF. The CDR3 DNA reads TGTGCCAGCAGCTTGGGACAGGAGAACACTGAAGCTTTCTTT.